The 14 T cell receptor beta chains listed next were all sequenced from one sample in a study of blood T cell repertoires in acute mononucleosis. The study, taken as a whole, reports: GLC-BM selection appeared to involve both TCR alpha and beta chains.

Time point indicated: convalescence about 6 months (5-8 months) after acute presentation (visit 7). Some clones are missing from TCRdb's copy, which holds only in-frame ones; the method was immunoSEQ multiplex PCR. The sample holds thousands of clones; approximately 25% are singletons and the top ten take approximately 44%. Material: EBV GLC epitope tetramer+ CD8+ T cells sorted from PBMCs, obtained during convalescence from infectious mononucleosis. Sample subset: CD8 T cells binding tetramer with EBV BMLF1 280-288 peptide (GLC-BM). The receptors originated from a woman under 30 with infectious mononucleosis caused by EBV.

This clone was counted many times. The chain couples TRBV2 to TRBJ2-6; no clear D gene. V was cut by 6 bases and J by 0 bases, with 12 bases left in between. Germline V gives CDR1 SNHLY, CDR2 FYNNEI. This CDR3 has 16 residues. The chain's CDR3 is CASRIRTGSGANVLTF. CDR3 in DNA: TGTGCCAGCAGAATTCGCACGGGCTCTGGGGCCAACGTCCTGACTTTC. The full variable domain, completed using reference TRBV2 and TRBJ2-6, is EPEVTQTPSHQVTQMGQEVILRCVPISNHLYFYWYRQILGQKVEFLVSFYNNEISEKSEIFDDQFSVERPDGSNFTLKIRSTKLEDSAMYFCASRIRTGSGANVLTFGAGSRLTVL.

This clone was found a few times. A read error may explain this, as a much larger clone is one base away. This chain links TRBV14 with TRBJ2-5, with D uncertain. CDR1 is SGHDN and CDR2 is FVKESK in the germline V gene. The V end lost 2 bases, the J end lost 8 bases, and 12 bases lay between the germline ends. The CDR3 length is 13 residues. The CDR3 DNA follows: TGTGCCAGCAGCCAATCGCCGGTGTGTACCCAGTACTTC. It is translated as CASSQSPVCTQYF.

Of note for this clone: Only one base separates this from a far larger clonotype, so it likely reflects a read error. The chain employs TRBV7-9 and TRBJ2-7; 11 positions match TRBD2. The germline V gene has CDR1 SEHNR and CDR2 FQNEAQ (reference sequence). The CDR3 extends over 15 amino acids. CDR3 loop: CSSSSRLAGFYEQYF. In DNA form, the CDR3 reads TGTTCCAGCAGCTCGCGACTAGCGGGGTTCTACGAGCAGTACTTC.

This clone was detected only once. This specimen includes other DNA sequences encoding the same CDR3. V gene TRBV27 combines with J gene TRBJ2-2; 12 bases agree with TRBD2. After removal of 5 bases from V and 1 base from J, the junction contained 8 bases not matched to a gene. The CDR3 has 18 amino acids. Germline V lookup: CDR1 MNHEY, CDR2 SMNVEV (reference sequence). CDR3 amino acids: CASSILAGGRGNTGELFF. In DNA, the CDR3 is TGTGCCAGCAGTATCCTAGCGGGGGGGCGTGGGAACACCGGGGAGCTGTTTTTT.

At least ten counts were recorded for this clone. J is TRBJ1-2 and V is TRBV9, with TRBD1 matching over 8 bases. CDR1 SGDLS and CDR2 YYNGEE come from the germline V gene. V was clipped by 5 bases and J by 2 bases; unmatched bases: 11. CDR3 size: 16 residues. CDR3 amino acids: CASSFHMTGANYGYTF. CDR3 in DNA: TGTGCCAGCAGTTTCCACATGACAGGGGCGAACTATGGCTACACCTTC.

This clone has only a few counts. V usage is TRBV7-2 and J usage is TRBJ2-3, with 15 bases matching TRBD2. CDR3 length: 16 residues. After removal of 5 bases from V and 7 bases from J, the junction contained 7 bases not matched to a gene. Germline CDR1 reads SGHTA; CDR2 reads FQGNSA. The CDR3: CASSTGLAGGLHTQYF. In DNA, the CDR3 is TGTGCCAGCAGCACTGGACTAGCGGGGGGGCTTCATACGCAGTATTTT. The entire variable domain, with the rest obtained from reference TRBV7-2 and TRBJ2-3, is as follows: GAGVSQSPSNKVTEKGKDVELRCDPISGHTALYWYRQSLGQGLEFLIYFQGNSAPDKSGLPSDRFSAERTGGSVSTLTIQRTQQEDSAVYLCASSTGLAGGLHTQYFGPGTRLTVL.

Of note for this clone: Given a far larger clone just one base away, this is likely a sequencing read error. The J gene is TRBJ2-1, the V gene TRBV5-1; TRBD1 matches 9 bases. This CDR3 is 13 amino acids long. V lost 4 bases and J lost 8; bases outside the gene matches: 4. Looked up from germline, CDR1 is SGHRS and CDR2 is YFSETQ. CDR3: CASSATGGDEQFF. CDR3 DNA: TGCGCCAGCAGCGCGACAGGGGGGGATGAGCAGTTCTTC.

CDR3 sequence (DNA): TGTGCCAGCAGCTTCCACCGACTAGCGGGGGGGCTCTGGCTCTTCAATGAGCAGTTCTTC. This encodes CASSFHRLAGGLWLFNEQFF. V usage is TRBV7-8 and J usage is TRBJ2-1; the match to TRBD2 covers 14 bases. This CDR3 is built from 20 residues. Trimming took 3 bases from V and 6 from J; bases not matched to a gene: 16. The V gene's germline CDR1 is SGHVS and CDR2 FQNEAQ. Full variable domain (remainder filled in from reference TRBV7-8 and TRBJ2-1): GAGVSQSPRYKVAKRGQDVALRCDPISGHVSLFWYQQALGQGPEFLTYFQNEAQLDKSGLPSDRFFAERPEGSVSTLKIQRTQQEDSAVYLCASSFHRLAGGLWLFNEQFFGPGTRLTVL.

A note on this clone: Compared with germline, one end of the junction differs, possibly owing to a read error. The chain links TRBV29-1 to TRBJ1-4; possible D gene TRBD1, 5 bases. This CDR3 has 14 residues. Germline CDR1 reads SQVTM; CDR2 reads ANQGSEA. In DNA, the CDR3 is TGCAGCGTTGGGTCCGGGGGATCTTATGAAATACTGTTTTTT. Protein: CSVGSGGSYEILFF.

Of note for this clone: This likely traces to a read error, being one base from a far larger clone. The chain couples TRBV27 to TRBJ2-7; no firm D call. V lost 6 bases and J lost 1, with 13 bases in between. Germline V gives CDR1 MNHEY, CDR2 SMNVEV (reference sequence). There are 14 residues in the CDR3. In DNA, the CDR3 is TGTGCCAGCAGCCAAACTGCAGGATCCTACGAGCAGTACTTC. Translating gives CASSQTAGSYEQYF.

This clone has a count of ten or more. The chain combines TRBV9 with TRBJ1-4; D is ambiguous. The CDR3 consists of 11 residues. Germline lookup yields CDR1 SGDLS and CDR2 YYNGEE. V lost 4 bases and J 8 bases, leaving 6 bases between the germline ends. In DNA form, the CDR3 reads TGTGCCAGCAGCTTCGGGGAAAAACTGTTTTTT. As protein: CASSFGEKLFF.

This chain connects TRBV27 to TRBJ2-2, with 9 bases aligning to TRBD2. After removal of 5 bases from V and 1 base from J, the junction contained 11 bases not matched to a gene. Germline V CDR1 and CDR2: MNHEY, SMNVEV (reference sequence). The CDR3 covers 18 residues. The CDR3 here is CASSILAGGLGNTGELFF. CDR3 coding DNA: TGTGCCAGCAGTATCCTCGCGGGGGGGCTTGGGAACACCGGGGAGCTGTTTTTT.

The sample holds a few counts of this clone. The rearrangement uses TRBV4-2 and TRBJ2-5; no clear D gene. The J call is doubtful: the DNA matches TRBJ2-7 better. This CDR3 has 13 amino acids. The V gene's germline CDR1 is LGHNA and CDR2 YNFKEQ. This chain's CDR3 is CASSLSFSYEQYF. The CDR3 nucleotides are TGTGCCAGCAGCTTAAGTTTCAGCTACGAGCAGTACTTC.

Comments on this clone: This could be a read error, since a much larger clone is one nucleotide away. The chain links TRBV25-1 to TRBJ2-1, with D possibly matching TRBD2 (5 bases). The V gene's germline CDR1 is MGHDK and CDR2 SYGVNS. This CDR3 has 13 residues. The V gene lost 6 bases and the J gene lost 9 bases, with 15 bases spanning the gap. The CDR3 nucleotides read TGTGCCAGCAGCTTAGCGAGCGGCGGTGAGCAGTTCTTC. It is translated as CASSLASGGEQFF.